This T cell receptor beta chain was recorded in a study of OX40 agonist ivuxolimab in advanced cancers. Study overall: Partial responses were seen in three patients, one with hepatocellular carcinoma and two with cutaneous melanoma.

Per the germline V gene, CDR1 is KGHSH and CDR2 is LQKENI. The CDR3 runs to 16 residues. The germline V and J ends were trimmed by 3 bases and 0 bases, with 14 bases remaining between them. The assay was immunoSEQ multiplex PCR, and TCRdb's table has in-frame clones only and misses some. The top ten hold 2.5% to 3.5% of the sample, which has about 76,000 clones, about 85% seen once. Autoimmune disease history or systemic immunosuppression disqualified patients. Here the sequenced sample was CD4+ or CD8+ T cells sorted from blood, taken in a trial of the OX40 agonist ivuxolimab. The V and J genes are TRBV18 and TRBJ1-1; D unclear. The TCR comes from an adult with an advanced solid tumor such as melanoma, head and neck, liver or kidney cancer. CDR3: CASSPLAPPLNTEAFF. The CDR3 nucleotides are TGTGCCAGCTCACCTTTGGCGCCCCCCTTGAACACTGAAGCTTTCTTT. Filled out from reference TRBV18 and TRBJ1-1, the complete variable domain reads NAGVMQNPRHLVRRRGQEARLRCSPMKGHSHVYWYRQLPEEGLKFMVYLQKENIIDESGMPKERFSAEFPKEGPSILRIQQVVRGDSAAYFCASSPLAPPLNTEAFFGQGTRLTVV.